Presented here are 32 T cell receptor beta chains from one specimen sequenced in a study of beta chain features in type 1 diabetes. What was sequenced were expressed TCRB transcripts, since all of the isolated RNA had been reverse transcribed. The assay was immunoSEQ multiplex PCR, and TCRdb's table has in-frame clones only and misses some. This sample carries around 140,000 clones, 9% to 10% of them seen once, and the ten largest clones take nearly 0.65%. The sequenced sample was central memory CD4+ T cells from blood. These receptor sequences come from a woman in her forties in good health.

This clone was seen only a few times. The rearrangement uses TRBV7-9 and TRBJ1-4; possibly TRBD1 for D (5 bases). The CDR3 runs to 15 residues. The germline V and J ends were trimmed by 4 bases and 8 bases, with 17 bases remaining between them. Germline CDR1 and CDR2: SEHNR and FQNEAQ (reference sequence). CDR3 region: CASSSRWGEEEKLFF. CDR3 sequence (DNA): TGTGCCAGCAGCTCGAGATGGGGGGAGGAGGAAAAACTGTTTTTT.

V and J are TRBV6-5 and TRBJ1-2; TRBD1 matches 7 bases. Per the germline V gene, CDR1 is MNHEY and CDR2 is SVGAGI. This CDR3 contains 14 residues. The ends lost 2 bases at V and 3 bases at J; junction bases unmatched: 3. CDR3 in amino acids: CASSYRRGDYGYTF. Written as DNA, the CDR3 is TGTGCCAGCAGTTACCGCAGGGGGGACTATGGCTACACCTTC.

This clone was seen more than once but under ten times. The gene calls are TRBV18 and TRBJ2-7; 8 bases agree with TRBD1. The V gene end was trimmed by 3 bases and the J gene end by 5 bases; junction bases not matched to a gene: 6. The CDR3 contains 14 residues. CDR1 is KGHSH, CDR2 LQKENI, per germline. DNA for the CDR3: TGTGCCAGCTCACCGCGGACAGGGTGGGACGAGCAGTACTTC. This sequence encodes CASSPRTGWDEQYF. The variable domain in full, completed from reference TRBV18 and TRBJ2-7, reads NAGVMQNPRHLVRRRGQEARLRCSPMKGHSHVYWYRQLPEEGLKFMVYLQKENIIDESGMPKERFSAEFPKEGPSILRIQQVVRGDSAAYFCASSPRTGWDEQYFGPGTRLTVT.

This sequence joins TRBV14 and TRBJ1-5; D may be TRBD1 (5 bases). V lost 11 bases and J lost 0, with 20 bases in between. This CDR3 spans 16 amino acids. Germline V lookup: CDR1 SGHDN, CDR2 FVKESK. The CDR3 sequence is CAVAGFQIYSNQPQHF. Written as DNA, the CDR3 is TGTGCCGTAGCAGGGTTCCAGATTTATAGCAATCAGCCCCAGCATTTT.

The chain carries TRBV5-1 and TRBJ2-3, with D possibly matching TRBD1 (5 bases). The CDR3 has 15 amino acids. Between the trimmed V and J ends, which lost 0 bases and 2 bases, there was a span of 10 bases. Per the germline V gene, CDR1 is SGHRS and CDR2 is YFSETQ. CDR3 nucleotides: TGCGCCAGCAGCTTGGGACAGACCTACACAGATACGCAGTATTTT. This translates into CASSLGQTYTDTQYF.

The rearrangement links TRBV5-1 to TRBJ2-1; D may be TRBD1 (5 bases). Germline CDR1 reads SGHRS; CDR2 reads YFSETQ. The CDR3 covers 14 residues. Trimming removed 5 bases from V and 5 bases from J, with 14 bases in between. For the CDR3, the DNA is TGCGCCAGCAGAACCCAGGGTAAGGACAATGAGCAGTTCTTC. Translated, it gives CASRTQGKDNEQFF.

The V and J genes are TRBV7-2 and TRBJ1-5, with D possibly being TRBD1 (5 bases). V lost 5 bases and J 7 bases, leaving 18 bases between the germline ends. CDR3 length equals 15 residues. Germline V lookup: CDR1 SGHTA, CDR2 FQGNSA. The CDR3 region has the DNA TGTGCCAGCAGCCCTGGGGGGGGGTTTAGGCAGCCCCAGCATTTT. As protein: CASSPGGGFRQPQHF.

The sample holds a few counts of this clone. The chain recombines TRBV6-1 with TRBJ2-3; D gene ambiguous. Germline CDR1 is MNHNS and CDR2 is SASEGT. CDR3 length equals 12 residues. Trimming left V 5 bases short and J 4 bases short, with 7 bases between. The CDR3 protein is CASSLAADTQYF. The CDR3 DNA reads TGTGCCAGCAGTTTGGCAGCAGATACGCAGTATTTT.

This clone has only a few counts. This chain connects TRBV6-5 to TRBJ2-5, with 9 bases matching TRBD2. In germline, CDR1 is MNHEY, CDR2 SVGAGI. V was pared by 6 bases and J by 4 bases, with 6 bases of the junction left unmatched. The CDR3 sequence is 14 residues long. The CDR3 region has the DNA TGTGCCAGCAGGCCGCGGGGGGGGGTAGAGACCCAGTACTTC. Translating it yields CASRPRGGVETQYF.

In its sample, this clone was seen a few times. V and J are TRBV7-2 and TRBJ1-6; no clear D gene. V lost 5 bases and J 5 bases, leaving 10 bases between the germline ends. The CDR3 is made up of 14 amino acids. Germline CDR1 SGHTA, CDR2 FQGNSA. The CDR3 loop reads CASSIGPNNSPLHF. The CDR3 DNA sequence: TGTGCCAGCAGCATAGGGCCAAATAATTCACCCCTCCACTTT.

The table lists this clone with a few counts. The gene calls are TRBV5-1 and TRBJ2-7, with 9 bases lining up with TRBD1. The CDR3 extends over 14 amino acids. J gave up 2 bases and V 4 bases, and 4 bases lay outside the gene matches. Germline V gene sequence: CDR1 SGHRS, CDR2 YFSETQ. The CDR3 DNA reads as TGCGCCAGCAGCCCCGGGACAGGGCCCTACGAGCAGTACTTC. Translation: CASSPGTGPYEQYF.

This clone was seen a handful of times. This chain joins TRBV6-6 and TRBJ2-6; perhaps TRBD1 as D (5 bases). The germline V gene encodes CDR1 MNHNY and CDR2 SVGAGI (reference sequence). The CDR3 is 14 amino acids. The ends were cut back, 6 bases at V and 2 bases at J, with 8 bases in the middle. CDR3 bases: TGTGCCAGCAGCCCCAGGGCTGGGGCCAACGTCCTGACTTTC. Amino acid sequence: CASSPRAGANVLTF.

This clone was found a few times. The chain carries TRBV18 and TRBJ1-5; 7 nucleotides line up with TRBD1. V trimming: 2 bases; J trimming: 2 bases; junction bases outside the gene matches: 3. The CDR3 contains 15 residues. CDR1 KGHSH and CDR2 LQKENI come from the germline V gene. The CDR3: CASSPTGDGNQPQHF. DNA for the CDR3: TGTGCCAGCTCACCAACAGGGGACGGCAATCAGCCCCAGCATTTT.

This sequence joins TRBV15 and TRBJ1-1, with TRBD1 identical over 12 bases. V lost 1 base, J lost 9 bases, and 6 bases stayed unmatched. The V gene's germline CDR1 is LNHNV and CDR2 YYDKDF (reference sequence). The CDR3 spans 15 residues. For the CDR3, the DNA is TGTGCCACCAGCAGAGGGGGGACAGGGGGCGCGAAAGCTTTCTTT. As protein: CATSRGGTGGAKAFF.

This clone turned up a few times. This rearrangement joins TRBV14 to TRBJ2-5, with unresolved D. Per the germline V gene, CDR1 is SGHDN and CDR2 is FVKESK. V was cut by 4 bases and J by 1 base, with 7 bases left in between. The CDR3 loop spans 13 amino acids. The CDR3 loop is CASSRSLQETQYF. In DNA, the CDR3 is TGTGCCAGCAGCCGGAGCCTCCAAGAGACCCAGTACTTC.

This clone appeared a few times. This chain links TRBV19 with TRBJ1-2; D might be TRBD1 (6 bases). Trimming removed 3 bases from V and 7 bases from J, with 9 bases in between. The CDR3 is 12 residues long. Germline CDR1 reads LNHDA; CDR2 reads SQIVND (reference sequence). The DNA for the CDR3 is TGTGCCAGTAGTATGACAGGTTTTGGCTACACCTTC. Translation gives CASSMTGFGYTF.

The CDR3 protein is CASSLPQGGGAFSYEQYF. As DNA, the CDR3 is TGTGCCAGCAGCTTACCTCAAGGCGGGGGGGCCTTCTCCTACGAGCAGTACTTC. The rearrangement uses TRBV7-2 and TRBJ2-7; 9 bases line up with TRBD2. J gave up 0 bases and V 2 bases, and 11 bases lay outside the gene matches. There are 18 residues in the CDR3. Germline CDR1 is SGHTA and CDR2 is FQGNSA.

This clone turned up a few times. The genes are TRBV12-5 and TRBJ2-7; the match to TRBD1 covers 12 bases. With V trimmed by 1 base and J by 6 bases, 4 bases remained unmatched. The germline V gene encodes CDR1 LGHNT and CDR2 FRNRAP. The CDR3 spans 15 residues. CDR3 region: CASGLGDRGQGEQYF. The CDR3 DNA follows: TGTGCTAGTGGTTTGGGGGACAGGGGGCAAGGCGAGCAGTACTTC.

This clone was seen only a few times. This chain links TRBV4-3 with TRBJ2-7; 8 bases fit TRBD1. Germline V CDR1 and CDR2: LGHNA, YSLEER. Trimming removed 5 bases from V and 0 bases from J; junction bases left unmatched: 0. The length of the CDR3 is 13 residues. CDR3 loop: CASSGQGSYEQYF. The CDR3 DNA sequence: TGCGCCAGCAGCGGACAGGGCTCCTACGAGCAGTACTTC.

In this sample, this clone turned up a few times. V usage is TRBV2 and J usage is TRBJ2-7, with 7 bases matching TRBD1. The CDR3 consists of 14 residues. Per germline, CDR1 SNHLY and CDR2 FYNNEI. J was trimmed by 6 bases and V by 4 bases; bases with no gene match: 9. This chain's CDR3 is CASSGTGLRGEQYF. DNA of the CDR3: TGTGCCAGCAGTGGGACAGGATTACGGGGCGAGCAGTACTTC. Supplemented by reference TRBV2 and TRBJ2-7, the full variable domain reads EPEVTQTPSHQVTQMGQEVILRCVPISNHLYFYWYRQILGQKVEFLVSFYNNEISEKSEIFDDQFSVERPDGSNFTLKIRSTKLEDSAMYFCASSGTGLRGEQYFGPGTRLTVT.

In its sample, this clone was seen a few times. The rearrangement joins TRBV5-4 to TRBJ2-3; 7 nucleotides match TRBD2. The germline V gene has CDR1 SGHNT and CDR2 YYREEE (reference sequence). This CDR3 has 15 residues. V dropped 4 bases and J dropped 5; count of bases not matched to a gene: 10. For the CDR3, the DNA is TGTGCCAGCAGCCAGAGCGGGGTCCTCGGAGATACGCAGTATTTT. This translates into CASSQSGVLGDTQYF.

The CDR3 DNA is TGTGCCAGCAGTACCCCGCAGGTTTCTGGGGCCAACGTCCTGACTTTC. It encodes CASSTPQVSGANVLTF. The chain links TRBV27 to TRBJ2-6, with D hard to call. Germline V lookup: CDR1 MNHEY, CDR2 SMNVEV (reference sequence). The CDR3 is 16 amino acids. Deletions cut 5 bases from V and 1 base from J, with 12 bases between. The full variable domain, with the rest looked up from reference TRBV27 and TRBJ2-6, is EAQVTQNPRYLITVTGKKLTVTCSQNMNHEYMSWYRQDPGLGLRQIYYSMNVEVTDKGDVPEGYKVSRKEKRNFPLILESPSPNQTSLYFCASSTPQVSGANVLTFGAGSRLTVL.

There are a few counts of this clone. The CDR3 nucleotides read TGTGCCAGCAGCTCCTACACAGATACGCAGTATTTT. It is translated as CASSSYTDTQYF. The V and J genes are TRBV7-7 and TRBJ2-3, with D hard to call. V was pared by 4 bases and J by 2 bases, with 4 bases between. CDR3 length: 12 amino acids. Germline lookup yields CDR1 SSHAT and CDR2 FNYEAQ (reference sequence).

This rearrangement joins TRBV18 to TRBJ1-1, with 8 bases matching TRBD1. The CDR3 spans 16 residues. Germline V gives CDR1 KGHSH, CDR2 LQKENI. V shed 0 bases and J 4 bases; nucleotides not matched to a gene: 7. The CDR3 protein is CASSPPQGARITEAFF. In DNA form, the CDR3 reads TGTGCCAGCTCACCACCGCAGGGGGCTCGGATCACTGAAGCTTTCTTT. Drawing the rest from reference TRBV18 and TRBJ1-1, the complete variable domain is NAGVMQNPRHLVRRRGQEARLRCSPMKGHSHVYWYRQLPEEGLKFMVYLQKENIIDESGMPKERFSAEFPKEGPSILRIQQVVRGDSAAYFCASSPPQGARITEAFFGQGTRLTVV.

The V and J genes are TRBV5-1 and TRBJ2-5; 7 positions agree with TRBD2. V was pared by 1 base and J by 5 bases, with 11 bases of the junction left unmatched. This CDR3 is built from 16 residues. Germline V gene data show CDR1 as SGHRS and CDR2 as YFSETQ. CDR3 coding DNA: TGCGCCAGCAGCTTGTTACCAGCGGGATCAGGGGAGACCCAGTACTTC. Encoded protein: CASSLLPAGSGETQYF.

This clone was observed a handful of times. The CDR3 region has the DNA TGTGCCAGCAGCACCGGGACTAGCAGGTTCGATACGCAGTATTTT. Translation gives CASSTGTSRFDTQYF. The chain employs TRBV5-6 and TRBJ2-3; TRBD2 agrees at 9 bases. Looked up from germline, CDR1 is SGHDT and CDR2 is YYEEEE. The CDR3 has 15 residues. V lost 4 bases and J lost 6; bases outside the gene matches: 9.

This chain uses TRBV7-2 with TRBJ2-7; 11 bases are a match to TRBD2. The CDR3 extends over 19 amino acids. J lost 6 bases, V lost 5 bases, and 21 bases had no gene match. Germline V gene sequence: CDR1 SGHTA, CDR2 FQGNSA. The DNA for the CDR3 is TGTGCCAGCAGCCCAACGGGGGCTAGCGGGGGGACTTCGAAGGGCGAGCAGTACTTC. Translation gives CASSPTGASGGTSKGEQYF.

As concerns this clone: Additional DNA sequences in this sample encode the identical CDR3. V and J are TRBV5-4 and TRBJ2-5; 12 bases are a match to TRBD2. Trimming cost V 4 bases and J 2 bases; bases outside gene matches: 6. Germline assignment: CDR1 SGHNT and CDR2 YYREEE (reference sequence). The CDR3 is 16 amino acids. CDR3 nucleotide sequence: TGTGCCAGCAGCGCAGGACTAGCGGGGCCGCAAGAGACCCAGTACTTC. Translating it yields CASSAGLAGPQETQYF.

As for this clone: The sample has other DNA sequences that encode this CDR3 too. The rearrangement joins TRBV7-2 to TRBJ2-4; 8 bases are shared with TRBD2. Trimming took 1 base from V and 0 from J; bases not matched to a gene: 2. The length of the CDR3 is 16 residues. CDR1 SGHTA and CDR2 FQGNSA come from the germline V gene. This CDR3 is CASSLGAGGAKNIQYF. The CDR3 DNA is TGTGCCAGCAGCTTAGGGGCGGGGGGAGCCAAAAACATTCAGTACTTC.

A few counts support this clone. The chain has TRBV19 and TRBJ2-2; 7 bases are a match to TRBD1. Germline assignment: CDR1 LNHDA and CDR2 SQIVND (reference sequence). After removal of 3 bases from V and 3 bases from J, the junction contained 7 bases not matched to a gene. The CDR3 spans 16 residues. DNA of the CDR3: TGTGCCAGTAGTATGAAGGGCCAGGGGGACACCGGGGAGCTGTTTTTT. It yields the protein CASSMKGQGDTGELFF.

The chain carries TRBV7-2 and TRBJ2-3; no clear D gene. From germline, CDR1 is SGHTA and CDR2 FQGNSA. CDR3 length: 14 residues. Trimming shortened V by 3 bases and J by 0 bases, and 7 bases separated the two germline ends. CDR3: CASSFGASTDTQYF. In nucleotides, the CDR3 is TGTGCCAGCAGCTTCGGAGCTAGCACAGATACGCAGTATTTT.

This clone showed up just a few times. The chain recombines TRBV7-9 with TRBJ2-5; D is possibly TRBD1 (6 bases). This CDR3 has 14 residues. V was pared by 7 bases and J by 2 bases, with 14 bases between. Per the germline V gene, CDR1 is SEHNR and CDR2 is FQNEAQ (reference sequence). Here the CDR3 reads CASNGQGWQETQYF. CDR3 nucleotide sequence: TGTGCCAGCAACGGGCAGGGGTGGCAAGAGACCCAGTACTTC.